These 5 T cell receptor beta chains originate from one sample sequenced in a study of blood T cell repertoires in COVID-19. TCRdb's table, derived via immunoSEQ multiplex PCR, lists solely in-frame clones and lacks some. The profile shows approximately 230,000 clones, 80% to 90% of them singletons. The source material was peripheral blood. Every receptor here comes from a man aged 30-40 years who had recovered from COVID-19.

This clone was observed a few times. The V call is TRBV6-4, the J call TRBJ1-6; 8 nucleotides line up with TRBD1. The CDR3 has 14 residues. Germline CDR1 reads MRHNA; CDR2 reads SNTAGT. Germline trimming cut 6 bases from V and 7 bases from J; bases unmatched to any gene: 5. The CDR3 here is CASSEGQENSPLHF. In DNA, the CDR3 is TGTGCCAGCAGCGAGGGACAGGAAAATTCACCCCTCCACTTT.

The chain joins TRBV5-1 to TRBJ1-1, with D perhaps matching TRBD1 (5 bases). V lost 0 bases and J 1 base, leaving 10 bases between the germline ends. CDR3 length equals 15 residues. Germline V gives CDR1 SGHRS, CDR2 YFSETQ. The CDR3 DNA is TGCGCCAGCAGCTTGGAGCCCAGGGCGAACACTGAAGCTTTCTTT. Protein: CASSLEPRANTEAFF.

This chain links TRBV12-3 or TRBV12-4 with TRBJ2-3, with D uncertain. This CDR3 comprises 12 residues. The V end lost 6 bases, the J end lost 3 bases, and 7 bases lay between the germline ends. In nucleotides, the CDR3 is TGTGCCAGCAGCAAGCCGACAGATACGCAGTATTTT. It codes for CASSKPTDTQYF.

The chain employs TRBV5-1 and TRBJ2-7, with TRBD2 matching over 11 bases. The germline V gene encodes CDR1 SGHRS and CDR2 YFSETQ. The CDR3 contains 16 residues. V gave up 1 base and J gave up 3 bases; unmatched junction bases: 6. CDR3 region: CASSLSRLAGGYEQYF. CDR3 in DNA: TGCGCCAGCAGCTTGAGTCGGCTAGCGGGGGGCTACGAGCAGTACTTC.

The chain is built from TRBV5-4 and TRBJ1-2; possible D gene TRBD1, 6 bases. Germline V CDR1 and CDR2: SGHNT, YYREEE (reference sequence). The CDR3 contains 13 residues. V was shortened by 5 bases and J by 9 bases, with 17 bases between the two germline ends. In DNA form, the CDR3 reads TGTGCCAGCAGTCACCCCCTCTGGGACAGCTACACCTTC. It yields the protein CASSHPLWDSYTF.